Sequencing of this TCR beta chain was carried out in a study of regulatory T cells in long-lasting Graves disease. For the study at large: Graves' patients diagnosed newly had used antithyroid drugs under 3 months.

Study-wide points: With approximately 2,500 shared public clonotypes, persistent patients exceeded new patients, who shared about a thousand. TCR diversity in persistent Graves' patients was below that of newly diagnosed ones.

This CDR3 has 16 amino acids. Germline CDR1 and CDR2: WSHSY and SAAADI. J gave up 0 bases and V 3 bases, and 5 bases lay outside the gene matches. In regard to this clonotype: Its target is unknown.

Construction of the TCR beta libraries employed iRepertoire HTBI primers in conjunction with Arm-PCR of CDR3 regions. One entry per CDR3 protein results from TCRdb running MiXCR on the multiplex PCR reads. The sample holds around 460,000 distinct CDR3 sequences; 12% to 15% are singletons and the top ten take under 20%. The sample's time point: newly diagnosed GD, antithyroid drugs for less than 3 months. TCR sequences were obtained from RNA taken from PBMCs. EDTA tubes held 9 to 10 milliliters of peripheral blood from each patient. This sample also appeared in a second study, on T cells in Graves' hyperthyroidism and ophthalmopathy.

The chain employs TRBV10-2 and TRBJ2-3; 8 bases align to TRBD2. Sequences were derived from peripheral blood mononuclear cells (PBMCs), sampled at new diagnosis, from a patient treated with antithyroid drugs. This receptor was identified in a woman between 50 and 59 years old with Graves disease. The CDR3 sequence is CASSDGLAGSTDTQYF. CDR3 DNA: TGCGCCAGCAGTGACGGCCTAGCGGGTAGCACAGATACGCAGTATTTT.